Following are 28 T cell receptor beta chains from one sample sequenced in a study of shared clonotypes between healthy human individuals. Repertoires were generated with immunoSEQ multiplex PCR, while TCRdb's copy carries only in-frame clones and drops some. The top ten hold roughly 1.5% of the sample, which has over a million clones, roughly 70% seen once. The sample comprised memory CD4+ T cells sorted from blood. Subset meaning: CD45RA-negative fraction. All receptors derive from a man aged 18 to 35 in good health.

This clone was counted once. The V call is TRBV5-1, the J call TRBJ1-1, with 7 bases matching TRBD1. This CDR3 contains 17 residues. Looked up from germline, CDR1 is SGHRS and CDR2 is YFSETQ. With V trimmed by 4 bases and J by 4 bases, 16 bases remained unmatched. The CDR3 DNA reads TGCGCCAGCAGCCCCGTTATCCGGGACAGTGCCGGCACTGAAGCTTTCTTT. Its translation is CASSPVIRDSAGTEAFF. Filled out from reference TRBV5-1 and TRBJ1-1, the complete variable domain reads KAGVTQTPRYLIKTRGQQVTLSCSPISGHRSVSWYQQTPGQGLQFLFEYFSETQRNKGNFPGRFSGRQFSNSRSEMNVSTLELGDSALYLCASSPVIRDSAGTEAFFGQGTRLTVV.

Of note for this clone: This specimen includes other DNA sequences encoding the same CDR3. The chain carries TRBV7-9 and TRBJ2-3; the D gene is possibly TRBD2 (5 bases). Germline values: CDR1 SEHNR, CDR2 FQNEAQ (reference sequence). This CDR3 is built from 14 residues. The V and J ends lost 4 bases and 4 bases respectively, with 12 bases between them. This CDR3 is CASSSEGLADTQYF. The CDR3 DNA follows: TGTGCCAGCAGCTCAGAGGGCCTAGCAGATACGCAGTATTTT.

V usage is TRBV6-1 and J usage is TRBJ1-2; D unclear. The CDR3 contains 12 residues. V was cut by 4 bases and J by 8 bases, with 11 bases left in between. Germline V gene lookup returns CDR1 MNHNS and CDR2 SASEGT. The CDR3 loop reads CASSARTHGYTF. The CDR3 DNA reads TGTGCCAGCAGTGCCCGAACCCACGGCTACACCTTC.

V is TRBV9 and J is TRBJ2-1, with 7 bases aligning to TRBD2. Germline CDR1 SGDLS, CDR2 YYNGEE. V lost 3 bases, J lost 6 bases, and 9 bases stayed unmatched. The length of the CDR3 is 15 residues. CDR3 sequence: CASSAGTGRANEQFF. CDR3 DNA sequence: TGTGCCAGCAGCGCCGGGACGGGGAGGGCCAATGAGCAGTTCTTC.

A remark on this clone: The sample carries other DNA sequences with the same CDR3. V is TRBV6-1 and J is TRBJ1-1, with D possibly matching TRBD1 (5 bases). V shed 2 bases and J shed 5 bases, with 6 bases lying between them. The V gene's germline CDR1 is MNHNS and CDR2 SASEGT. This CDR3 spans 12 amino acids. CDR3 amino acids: CASSERGTEAFF. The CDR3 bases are TGTGCCAGCAGTGAAAGGGGAACTGAAGCTTTCTTT.

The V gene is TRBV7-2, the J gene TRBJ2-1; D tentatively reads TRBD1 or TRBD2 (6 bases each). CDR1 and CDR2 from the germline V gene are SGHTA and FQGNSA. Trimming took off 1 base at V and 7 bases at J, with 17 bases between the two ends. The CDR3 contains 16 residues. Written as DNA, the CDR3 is TGTGCCAGCAGCTTAGTTAGGGGGGTGTACGGGAATGAGCAGTTCTTC. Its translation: CASSLVRGVYGNEQFF.

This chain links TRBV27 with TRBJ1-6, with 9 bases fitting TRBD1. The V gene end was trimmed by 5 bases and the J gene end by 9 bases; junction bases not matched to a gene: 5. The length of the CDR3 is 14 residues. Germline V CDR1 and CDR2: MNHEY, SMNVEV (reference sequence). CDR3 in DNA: TGTGCCAGCAGTCCTGGACAGGGGAGTTCACCCCTCCACTTT. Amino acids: CASSPGQGSSPLHF.

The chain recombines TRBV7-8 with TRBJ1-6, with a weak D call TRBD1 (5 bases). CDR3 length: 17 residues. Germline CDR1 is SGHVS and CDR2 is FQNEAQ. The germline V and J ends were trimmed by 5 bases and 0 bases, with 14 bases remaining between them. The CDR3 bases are TGTGCCAGCAGCCCTACCGGGACCCTCTCCTATAATTCACCCCTCCACTTT. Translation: CASSPTGTLSYNSPLHF.

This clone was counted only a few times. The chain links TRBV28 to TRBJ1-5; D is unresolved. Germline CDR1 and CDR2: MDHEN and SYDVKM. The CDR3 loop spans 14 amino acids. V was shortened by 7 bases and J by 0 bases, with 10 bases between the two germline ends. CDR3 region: CASIRSNSNQPQHF. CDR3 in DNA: TGTGCCAGCATACGGTCGAATAGCAATCAGCCCCAGCATTTT.

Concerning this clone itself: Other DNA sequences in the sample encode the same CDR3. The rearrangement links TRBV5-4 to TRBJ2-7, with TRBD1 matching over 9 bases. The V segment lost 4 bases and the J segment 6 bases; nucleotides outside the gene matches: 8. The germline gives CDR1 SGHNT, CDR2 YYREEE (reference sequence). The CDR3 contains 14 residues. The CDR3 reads CASSAQQGAGEQYF. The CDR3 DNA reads TGTGCCAGCAGCGCCCAACAGGGGGCCGGCGAGCAGTACTTC.

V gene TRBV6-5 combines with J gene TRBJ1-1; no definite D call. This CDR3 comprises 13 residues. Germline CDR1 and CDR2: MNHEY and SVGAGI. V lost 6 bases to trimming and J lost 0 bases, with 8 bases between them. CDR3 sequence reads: CASRNQLNTEAFF. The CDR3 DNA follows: TGTGCCAGCAGAAATCAACTGAACACTGAAGCTTTCTTT.

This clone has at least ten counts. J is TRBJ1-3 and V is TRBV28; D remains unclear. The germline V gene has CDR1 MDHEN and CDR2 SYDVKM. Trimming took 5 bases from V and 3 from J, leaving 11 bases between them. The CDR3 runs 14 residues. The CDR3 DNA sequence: TGTGCCAGCAGTGGGGTGGGAAGTGGAAACACCATATATTTT. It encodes CASSGVGSGNTIYF.

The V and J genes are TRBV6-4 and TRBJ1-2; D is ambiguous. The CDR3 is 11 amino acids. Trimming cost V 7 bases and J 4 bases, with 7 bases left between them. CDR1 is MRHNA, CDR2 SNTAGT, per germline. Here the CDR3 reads CASKGSYGYTF. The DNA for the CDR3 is TGTGCCAGCAAAGGGTCCTATGGCTACACCTTC.

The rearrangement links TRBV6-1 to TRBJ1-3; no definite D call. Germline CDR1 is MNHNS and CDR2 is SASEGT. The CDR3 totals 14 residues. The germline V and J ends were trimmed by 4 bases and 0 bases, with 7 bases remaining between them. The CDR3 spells CASSAGNSGNTIYF. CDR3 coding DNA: TGTGCCAGCAGTGCTGGGAACTCTGGAAACACCATATATTTT.

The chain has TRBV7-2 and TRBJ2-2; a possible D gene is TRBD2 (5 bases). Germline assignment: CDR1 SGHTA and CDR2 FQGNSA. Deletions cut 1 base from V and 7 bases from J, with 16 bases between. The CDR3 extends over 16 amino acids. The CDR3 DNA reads TGTGCCAGCAGCTTAGGCCCGGGAATCGGCGGCGGGGAGCTGTTTTTT. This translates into CASSLGPGIGGGELFF. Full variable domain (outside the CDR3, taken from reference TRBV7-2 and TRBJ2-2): GAGVSQSPSNKVTEKGKDVELRCDPISGHTALYWYRQSLGQGLEFLIYFQGNSAPDKSGLPSDRFSAERTGGSVSTLTIQRTQQEDSAVYLCASSLGPGIGGGELFFGEGSRLTVL.

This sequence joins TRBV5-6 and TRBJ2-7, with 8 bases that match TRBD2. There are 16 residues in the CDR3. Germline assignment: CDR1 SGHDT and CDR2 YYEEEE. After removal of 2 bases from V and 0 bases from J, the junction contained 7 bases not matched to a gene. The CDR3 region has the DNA TGTGCCAGCAGCTTCGGACTAGCTCCGAGCTCCTACGAGCAGTACTTC. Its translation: CASSFGLAPSSYEQYF.

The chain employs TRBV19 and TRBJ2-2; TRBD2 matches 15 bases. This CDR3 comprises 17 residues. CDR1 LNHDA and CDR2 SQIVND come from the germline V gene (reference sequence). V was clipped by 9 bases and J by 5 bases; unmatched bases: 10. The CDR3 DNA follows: TGTGCCAGCAGGACTAGCGGGAGGGCCCTTACGACCGGGGAGCTGTTTTTT. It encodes CASRTSGRALTTGELFF.

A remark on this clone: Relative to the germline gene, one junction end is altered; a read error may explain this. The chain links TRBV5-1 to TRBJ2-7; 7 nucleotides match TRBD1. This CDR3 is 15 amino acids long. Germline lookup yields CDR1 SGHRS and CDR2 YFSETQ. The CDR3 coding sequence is TGCGCCAGCAGCTTGGGGTTTGTCCAACAGGGGTTGGTTGACTTC. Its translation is CASSLGFVQQGLVDF.

The CDR3 sequence is CASSFFTGNQETQYF. CDR3 in DNA: TGTGCCAGCAGTTTCTTTACAGGGAACCAAGAGACCCAGTACTTC. This chain connects TRBV27 to TRBJ2-5; a possible D gene is TRBD1 (6 bases). Germline CDR1 is MNHEY and CDR2 is SMNVEV (reference sequence). V lost 3 bases and J 0 bases, leaving 11 bases between the germline ends. CDR3 length: 15 residues.

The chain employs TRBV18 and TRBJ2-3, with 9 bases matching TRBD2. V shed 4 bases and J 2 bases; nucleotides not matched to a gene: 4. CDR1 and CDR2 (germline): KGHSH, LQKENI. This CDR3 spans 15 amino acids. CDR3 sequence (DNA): TGTGCCAGCTCACTAAGCGGGGGGCTCACAGATACGCAGTATTTT. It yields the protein CASSLSGGLTDTQYF.

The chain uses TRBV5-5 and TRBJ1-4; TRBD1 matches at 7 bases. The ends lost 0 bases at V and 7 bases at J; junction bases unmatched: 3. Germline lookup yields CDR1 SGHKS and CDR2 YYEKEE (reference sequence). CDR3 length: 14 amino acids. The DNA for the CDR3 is TGTGCCAGCAGCTTGGAACAGGGGCTTGAAAAACTGTTTTTT. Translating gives CASSLEQGLEKLFF.

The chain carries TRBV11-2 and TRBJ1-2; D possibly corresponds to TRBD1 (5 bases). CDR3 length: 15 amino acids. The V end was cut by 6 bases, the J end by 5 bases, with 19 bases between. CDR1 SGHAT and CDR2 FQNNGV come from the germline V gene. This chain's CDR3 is CASSSGRAGYYGYTF. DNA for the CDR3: TGTGCCAGCAGTTCCGGCAGGGCCGGTTATTATGGCTACACCTTC.

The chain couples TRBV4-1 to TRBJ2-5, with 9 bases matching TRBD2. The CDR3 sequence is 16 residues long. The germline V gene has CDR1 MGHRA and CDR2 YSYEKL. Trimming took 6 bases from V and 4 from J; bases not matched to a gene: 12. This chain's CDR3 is CASSPTSSGAGETQYF. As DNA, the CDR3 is TGCGCCAGCAGTCCTACGTCTAGCGGGGCCGGAGAGACCCAGTACTTC.

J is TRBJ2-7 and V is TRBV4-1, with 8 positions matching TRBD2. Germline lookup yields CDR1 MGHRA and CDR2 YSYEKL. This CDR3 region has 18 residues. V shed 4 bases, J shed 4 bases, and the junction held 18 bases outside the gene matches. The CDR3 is CASSPLRGRSGEAYEQYF. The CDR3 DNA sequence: TGCGCCAGCAGCCCCCTCCGCGGCCGTAGCGGGGAGGCATACGAGCAGTACTTC.

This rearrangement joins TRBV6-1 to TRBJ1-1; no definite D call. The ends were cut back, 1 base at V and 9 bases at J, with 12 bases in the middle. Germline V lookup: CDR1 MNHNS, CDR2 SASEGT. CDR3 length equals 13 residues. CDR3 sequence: CASSEGVPYKAFF. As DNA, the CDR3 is TGTGCCAGCAGTGAAGGAGTCCCATATAAAGCTTTCTTT.

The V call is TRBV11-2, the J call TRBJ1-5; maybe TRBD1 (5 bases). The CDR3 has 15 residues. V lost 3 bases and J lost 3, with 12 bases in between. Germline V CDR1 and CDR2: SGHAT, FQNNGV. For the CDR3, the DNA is TGTGCCAGCAGCTTGGGACTCTCCAACAATCAGCCCCAGCATTTT. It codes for CASSLGLSNNQPQHF.

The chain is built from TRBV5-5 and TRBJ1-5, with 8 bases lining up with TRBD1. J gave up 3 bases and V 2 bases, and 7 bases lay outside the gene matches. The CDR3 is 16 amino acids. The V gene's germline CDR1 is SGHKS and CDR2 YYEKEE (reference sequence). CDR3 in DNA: TGTGCCAGCAGCTTAAACCACAGGGGGAACAATCAGCCCCAGCATTTT. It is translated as CASSLNHRGNNQPQHF.

This CDR3 is CASTPPGNPDTQYF. CDR3 bases: TGTGCCAGCACCCCTCCGGGGAATCCAGATACGCAGTATTTT. V and J are TRBV6-1 and TRBJ2-3; possible D gene TRBD2, 5 bases. V lost 7 bases and J lost 4, with 15 bases in between. CDR1 is MNHNS, CDR2 SASEGT, per germline. CDR3 length equals 14 residues.